This T cell receptor (beta chain) was profiled in a study of blood T cell repertoires in COVID-19. The overall study: The United States, Italy and Spain were the sources of the acute and convalescent COVID-19 samples.

This table comes from immunoSEQ multiplex PCR, and its TCRdb copy is limited to in-frame clones, with some not included. The sample shows over 150,000 clones, 84% of them seen only once. The receptor comes from a woman in her 30s who had recovered from COVID-19. The sample taken for sequencing was PBMCs or T cells enriched from blood (not recorded which).

CDR3 in amino acids: CAWSVQREGEQFF. The CDR3 nucleotides read TGTGCCTGGAGTGTACAGCGGGAGGGTGAGCAGTTCTTC. V gene TRBV30 combines with J gene TRBJ2-1, with 10 positions matching TRBD2. CDR1 and CDR2 (germline): GTSNPN, SVGIG (reference sequence). The CDR3 extends over 13 amino acids. The V segment lost 0 bases and the J segment 9 bases; nucleotides outside the gene matches: 2.